This TCR beta chain was profiled in a study of blood T cell repertoires in COVID-19. Background on the study: Acute-phase and convalescent COVID-19 samples originated in the United States, Italy and Spain.

Produced via immunoSEQ multiplex PCR; TCRdb's table is partial and in-frame only. The profile shows 200,000 to 300,000 clones, approximately 86% of them singletons. Patients from Seattle were sampled longitudinally, starting during active infection. The germline V gene encodes CDR1 SGHDT and CDR2 YYEEEE. The germline V and J ends were trimmed by 0 bases and 6 bases, with 12 bases remaining between them. This CDR3 region has 14 residues. This clonotype was obtained from a woman aged 60-70 years with COVID-19, enrolled during active disease. V usage is TRBV5-6 and J usage is TRBJ1-2; D uncertain. Sequencing input: peripheral blood. The CDR3 spells CASSLVGRLDGYTF. Here the CDR3 DNA reads TGTGCCAGCAGCTTGGTTGGCAGACTTGATGGCTACACCTTC.